This T cell receptor beta chain was retrieved from a study of T cell repertoires in cytomegalovirus infection. This clonotype was observed many times. The target antigen is unknown. MiXCR, run by TCRdb on the reads, gives a single entry per CDR3 protein. The profile shows 100,000 to 150,000 distinct CDR3 sequences, about 24% of them singletons. This sequence was found in a human donor in good health (CMV status not recorded). Some clones in this sample may be carry-over from other donors' samples. The sample consisted of PBMCs, sequenced either directly or after in vitro stimulation (not recorded which).

CDR3 sequence (DNA): TGTGCCAGCAGCGTTGACAGGGACTCACCCCTCCACTTT. This translates into CASSVDRDSPLHF. The genes are TRBV7-2 and TRBJ1-6; 7 nucleotides agree with TRBD1. CDR1 and CDR2 from the germline V gene are SGHTA and FQGNSA. V shed 5 bases, J shed 10 bases, and the junction held 5 bases outside the gene matches. This CDR3 contains 13 residues.